These 2 T cell receptor beta chains were all obtained from the same sample, sequenced in a study of blood T cell repertoires in COVID-19. The protocol was immunoSEQ multiplex PCR, while the TCRdb copy is restricted to in-frame clones and leaves out a portion. Among roughly 220,000 clones listed, 86% were seen once. The sequenced material came from PBMCs or T cells enriched from blood (not recorded which). These receptor sequences come from a woman aged 40 to 49 with acute COVID-19.

CDR3 coding DNA: TGTGCCAGCAGCCATCTATATACGCAGTATTTT. Amino acids: CASSHLYTQYF. This chain links TRBV3-1 (or the pseudogene TRBV3-2) with TRBJ2-3; D is unclear. Germline loops: CDR1 LGHDT, CDR2 YNNKEL (reference sequence). Trimming pared 3 bases from V and 7 bases from J, leaving 5 bases between. This CDR3 has 11 residues.

V and J are TRBV5-1 and TRBJ1-3, with 8 bases lining up with TRBD1. Germline V gives CDR1 SGHRS, CDR2 YFSETQ. The length of the CDR3 is 15 residues. Trimming cost V 0 bases and J 7 bases; bases outside gene matches: 6. DNA for the CDR3: TGCGCCAGCAGCTTGGGGACAGGGAACCGGAACACCATATATTTT. Translating gives CASSLGTGNRNTIYF. Complete variable domain (other parts from reference TRBV5-1 and TRBJ1-3): KAGVTQTPRYLIKTRGQQVTLSCSPISGHRSVSWYQQTPGQGLQFLFEYFSETQRNKGNFPGRFSGRQFSNSRSEMNVSTLELGDSALYLCASSLGTGNRNTIYFGEGSWLTVV.